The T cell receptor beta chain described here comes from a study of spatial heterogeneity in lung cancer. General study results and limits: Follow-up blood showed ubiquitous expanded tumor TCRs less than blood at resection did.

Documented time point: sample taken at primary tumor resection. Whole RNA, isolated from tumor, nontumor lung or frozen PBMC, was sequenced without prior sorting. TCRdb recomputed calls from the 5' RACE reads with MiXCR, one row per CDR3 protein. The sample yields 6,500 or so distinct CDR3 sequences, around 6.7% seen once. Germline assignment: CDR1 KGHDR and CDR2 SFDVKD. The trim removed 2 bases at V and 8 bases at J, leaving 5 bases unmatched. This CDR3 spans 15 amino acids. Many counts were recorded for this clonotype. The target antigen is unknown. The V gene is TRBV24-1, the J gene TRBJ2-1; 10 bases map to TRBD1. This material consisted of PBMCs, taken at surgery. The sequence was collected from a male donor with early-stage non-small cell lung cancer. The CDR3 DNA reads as TGTGCCACCAGTGATTCGGGACAGGGGTTTGATGAGCAGTTCTTC. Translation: CATSDSGQGFDEQFF.